One sample yielded the 27 T cell receptor beta chains listed below, sequenced in a study of cytomegalovirus exposure and HLA in healthy donors. It was with 60 Vbeta and 13 Jbeta primers that the PCR ran. TCRdb's table, derived via immunoSEQ multiplex PCR, lists solely in-frame clones and lacks some. This sample has some 190,000 clones, with 60% to 85% found just once. The sample consisted of PBMCs. The receptors here all came from a woman aged 40 to 50 in good health and CMV-seronegative.

The chain recombines TRBV6-1 with TRBJ2-1; tentatively, D is TRBD1 (5 bases). The germline gives CDR1 MNHNS, CDR2 SASEGT. Trimming pared 3 bases from V and 0 bases from J, leaving 12 bases between. This CDR3 region has 16 residues. CDR3 residues: CASSEPWGLSYNEQFF. The CDR3 DNA reads as TGTGCCAGCAGTGAGCCTTGGGGCCTCTCCTACAATGAGCAGTTCTTC.

The J gene is TRBJ1-2, the V gene TRBV6-6; D perhaps matches TRBD1 (6 bases). Germline V gene data show CDR1 as MNHNY and CDR2 as SVGAGI (reference sequence). V was pared by 5 bases and J by 5 bases, with 12 bases between. The CDR3 consists of 13 residues. CDR3 sequence (DNA): TGTGCCAGCAGTACTGCAGGGGCGTATGGCTACACCTTC. Translated, it gives CASSTAGAYGYTF.

The V call is TRBV7-9, the J call TRBJ2-1; unclear D gene. The V gene lost 5 bases and the J gene lost 5 bases, with 13 bases spanning the gap. The germline gives CDR1 SEHNR, CDR2 FQNEAQ (reference sequence). This CDR3 has 14 residues. In nucleotides, the CDR3 is TGTGCCAGCAGCGTAGTAGCCGACCACAATGAGCAGTTCTTC. This sequence encodes CASSVVADHNEQFF.

This clone was seen only a few times. The V gene is TRBV19, the J gene TRBJ2-3; D may be TRBD2 (6 bases). The CDR3 has 17 residues. Germline V lookup: CDR1 LNHDA, CDR2 SQIVND (reference sequence). Trimming took 5 bases from V and 1 from J, leaving 19 bases between them. The CDR3 nucleotides read TGTGCCAGTAGTTCTCCCGGGAGTCGTTTAGGCACAGATACGCAGTATTTT. Translated: CASSSPGSRLGTDTQYF.

The genes are TRBV7-9 and TRBJ2-3; possibly TRBD1 for D (6 bases). This CDR3 is built from 15 residues. CDR1 is SEHNR, CDR2 FQNEAQ, per germline (reference sequence). V was trimmed by 5 bases and J by 0 bases, leaving 12 bases between them. The CDR3 spells CASSRATGSTDTQYF. The CDR3 DNA reads TGTGCCAGCAGCCGTGCAACAGGGAGCACAGATACGCAGTATTTT.

The rearrangement links TRBV2 to TRBJ2-2, with 7 bases identical to TRBD2. The V gene end was trimmed by 6 bases and the J gene end by 5 bases; junction bases not matched to a gene: 9. CDR3 size: 15 residues. Germline V gene data show CDR1 as SNHLY and CDR2 as FYNNEI. DNA for the CDR3: TGTGCCAGCAGGGGGGTAGCGGGTAGGACCGGGGAGCTGTTTTTT. Its protein product is CASRGVAGRTGELFF. The variable domain in full, completed from reference TRBV2 and TRBJ2-2, reads EPEVTQTPSHQVTQMGQEVILRCVPISNHLYFYWYRQILGQKVEFLVSFYNNEISEKSEIFDDQFSVERPDGSNFTLKIRSTKLEDSAMYFCASRGVAGRTGELFFGEGSRLTVL.

This rearrangement joins TRBV30 to TRBJ1-3; 7 bases line up with TRBD1. The ends lost 1 base at V and 4 bases at J; junction bases unmatched: 1. The length of the CDR3 is 13 residues. The germline CDR1 and CDR2 sequences are GTSNPN and SVGIG (reference sequence). For the CDR3, the DNA is TGTGCCTGGAGTGCGGGACAGGGAAACACCATATATTTT. Its translation is CAWSAGQGNTIYF.

The J gene is TRBJ2-3, the V gene TRBV7-2; 10 positions match TRBD2. Germline lookup yields CDR1 SGHTA and CDR2 FQGNSA. The CDR3 is 18 amino acids. J lost 5 bases, V lost 5 bases, and 16 bases had no gene match. The DNA of the CDR3 is TGTGCCAGCAGCCATCTCAGAGTGGCTAGCGGGAGCGGAGATACGCAGTATTTT. Translating it yields CASSHLRVASGSGDTQYF.

The chain employs TRBV11-1 and TRBJ1-2; D is unclear. Trimming took 1 base from V and 2 from J, leaving 11 bases between them. The CDR3 contains 15 residues. Looked up from germline, CDR1 is SGHAT and CDR2 is FQDESV (reference sequence). CDR3 DNA sequence: TGTGCCAGCAGCTTAGAGGCTGGAGCCAACTATGGCTACACCTTC. Amino acids: CASSLEAGANYGYTF.

The chain links TRBV19 to TRBJ2-7, with D possibly TRBD2 on 6 matching bases. From germline, CDR1 is LNHDA and CDR2 SQIVND (reference sequence). CDR3 size: 13 residues. V was trimmed by 8 bases and J by 3 bases, leaving 14 bases between them. CDR3 protein: CASRGEVYYEQYF. DNA of the CDR3: TGTGCCAGTCGAGGGGAGGTTTACTACGAGCAGTACTTC.

The chain joins TRBV5-1 to TRBJ2-6, with D maybe TRBD2 (5 bases). The CDR3 contains 17 residues. Germline CDR1 SGHRS, CDR2 YFSETQ. Trimming shortened V by 0 bases and J by 2 bases, and 12 bases separated the two germline ends. The CDR3 nucleotides are TGCGCCAGCAGCTTGGGAGGGTCAAGTCCTGGGGCCAACGTCCTGACTTTC. Its protein product is CASSLGGSSPGANVLTF. Looking up the rest from reference TRBV5-1 and TRBJ2-6 gives the full variable domain: KAGVTQTPRYLIKTRGQQVTLSCSPISGHRSVSWYQQTPGQGLQFLFEYFSETQRNKGNFPGRFSGRQFSNSRSEMNVSTLELGDSALYLCASSLGGSSPGANVLTFGAGSRLTVL.

The chain combines TRBV9 with TRBJ1-6, with D uncertain. V was cut by 2 bases and J by 14 bases, with 17 bases left in between. This CDR3 region has 14 residues. The germline V gene encodes CDR1 SGDLS and CDR2 YYNGEE. The CDR3 coding sequence is TGTGCCAGCAGCGTCGGGTCCGAAGACTCCACCCTCCACTTT. It yields the protein CASSVGSEDSTLHF.

This clone showed up just a few times. Here the CDR3 DNA reads TGTGCCAGCAGCTCAACGACAGGGCCAGCTTCCTACGAGCAGTACTTC. This sequence encodes CASSSTTGPASYEQYF. The V and J genes are TRBV5-4 and TRBJ2-7; 7 positions agree with TRBD1. The junction had 10 bases not matched to a gene; V was cut back by 3 bases and J by 1 base. The germline CDR1 and CDR2 sequences are SGHNT and YYREEE (reference sequence). The length of the CDR3 is 16 residues. The whole variable domain, filled in from reference TRBV5-4 and TRBJ2-7, reads ETGVTQSPTHLIKTRGQQVTLRCSSQSGHNTVSWYQQALGQGPQFIFQYYREEENGRGNFPPRFSGLQFPNYSSELNVNALELDDSALYLCASSSTTGPASYEQYFGPGTRLTVT.

This clone was seen only a few times. The chain carries TRBV4-3 and TRBJ1-5; a possible D gene is TRBD1 (6 bases). Germline loops: CDR1 LGHNA, CDR2 YSLEER. There are 15 residues in the CDR3. V dropped 5 bases and J dropped 5 bases, with 16 bases sitting between them. Here the CDR3 reads CASSTRWEGDQPQHF. CDR3 bases: TGCGCCAGCAGCACCCGGTGGGAGGGGGATCAGCCCCAGCATTTT.

V gene TRBV4-2 combines with J gene TRBJ2-3; 10 bases agree with TRBD2. V shed 1 base and J 0 bases; nucleotides not matched to a gene: 13. The V gene's germline CDR1 is LGHNA and CDR2 YNFKEQ. The CDR3 is 20 amino acids. As DNA, the CDR3 is TGTGCCAGCAGCCAAGTTGAGGGGCTAGCGGGGGTCTCTAGCACAGATACGCAGTATTTT. Translated, it gives CASSQVEGLAGVSSTDTQYF.

The rearrangement uses TRBV27 and TRBJ1-1; TRBD1 matches 10 bases. Germline V gives CDR1 MNHEY, CDR2 SMNVEV (reference sequence). This CDR3 is 17 amino acids long. V gave up 5 bases and J gave up 3 bases; unmatched junction bases: 12. CDR3 protein: CASSRFPPGTGDTEAFF. CDR3 DNA sequence: TGTGCCAGCAGTCGATTCCCCCCCGGGACAGGGGACACTGAAGCTTTCTTT.

The gene calls are TRBV11-3 and TRBJ2-7; possibly TRBD2 for D (7 bases). This CDR3 comprises 13 residues. The germline gives CDR1 SGHNT, CDR2 YENEEA. Trimming left V 7 bases short and J 6 bases short, with 16 bases between. CDR3 amino acids: CASTLGGAGEQYV. CDR3 DNA: TGTGCCAGCACGCTAGGGGGGGCAGGCGAGCAGTACGTC.

The chain links TRBV5-4 to TRBJ2-5; no reliable D call. Trimming pared 0 bases from V and 0 bases from J, leaving 6 bases between. Per the germline V gene, CDR1 is SGHNT and CDR2 is YYREEE (reference sequence). The CDR3 extends over 14 amino acids. Here the CDR3 reads CASSLDFHQETQYF. The CDR3 nucleotides read TGTGCCAGCAGCTTGGACTTTCACCAAGAGACCCAGTACTTC.

The chain links TRBV5-6 to TRBJ2-5; D remains unclear. The ends were cut back, 0 bases at V and 5 bases at J, with 11 bases in the middle. CDR1 is SGHDT and CDR2 is YYEEEE in the germline V gene. The CDR3 totals 14 residues. The CDR3 region is CASSLVQTRETQYF. DNA for the CDR3: TGTGCCAGCAGCTTGGTACAGACCAGGGAGACCCAGTACTTC.

The rearrangement joins TRBV6-6 to TRBJ1-5; 9 bases map to TRBD1. Germline CDR1 reads MNHNY; CDR2 reads SVGAGI (reference sequence). V lost 0 bases, J lost 5 bases, and 5 bases stayed unmatched. The CDR3 is made up of 16 amino acids. The CDR3 DNA reads as TGTGCCAGCAGTTACTCGAGACAGGGGGGTGATCAGCCCCAGCATTTT. Protein product: CASSYSRQGGDQPQHF.

The chain uses TRBV2 and TRBJ2-4; 11 bases map to TRBD1. V was pared by 8 bases and J by 4 bases, with 7 bases of the junction left unmatched. The CDR3 runs 15 residues. Per germline, CDR1 SNHLY and CDR2 FYNNEI. The CDR3 DNA follows: TGTGCCAGCGTGGGGACAGGGGGTCCGAAAAACATTCAGTACTTC. Translated: CASVGTGGPKNIQYF.

The chain has TRBV19 and TRBJ2-3; D perhaps matches TRBD2 (6 bases). The length of the CDR3 is 15 residues. Germline loops: CDR1 LNHDA, CDR2 SQIVND (reference sequence). Trimming took 4 bases from V and 2 from J, leaving 13 bases between them. The CDR3 loop reads CASSRTGTYTDTQYF. CDR3 coding DNA: TGTGCCAGTAGTAGAACCGGGACTTACACAGATACGCAGTATTTT.

Here the CDR3 DNA reads TGTGCCAGCAGTATGCTAGATGGGGCCAACGTCCTGACTTTC. Protein: CASSMLDGANVLTF. V is TRBV25-1 and J is TRBJ2-6; D remains unclear. The CDR3 is 14 amino acids. Germline V gene lookup returns CDR1 MGHDK and CDR2 SYGVNS. Trimming took 5 bases from V and 3 from J, leaving 8 bases between them.

The table lists this clone with a count of one. CDR3 sequence (DNA): TGTGCCAGCAGCTTAAGCATCCCGGGAGGGTGGGATGAGCAGTTCTTC. It codes for CASSLSIPGGWDEQFF. V gene TRBV11-1 combines with J gene TRBJ2-1; 8 nucleotides agree with TRBD2. Germline assignment: CDR1 SGHAT and CDR2 FQDESV (reference sequence). This CDR3 is 16 amino acids long. The V and J ends lost 2 bases and 8 bases, in that order; junction bases with no gene match: 11.

The genes are TRBV29-1 and TRBJ1-5, with TRBD1 identical over 10 bases. The CDR3 loop spans 16 amino acids. V shed 4 bases and J 2 bases; nucleotides not matched to a gene: 8. CDR1 SQVTM and CDR2 ANQGSEA come from the germline V gene. CDR3 sequence: CSVVGQGVFGNQPQHF. The CDR3 nucleotides read TGCAGCGTTGTCGGACAGGGGGTATTTGGCAATCAGCCCCAGCATTTT.

The V call is TRBV7-9, the J call TRBJ2-1, with 11 nucleotides matching TRBD2. From germline, CDR1 is SEHNR and CDR2 FQNEAQ (reference sequence). There are 17 residues in the CDR3. After removal of 0 bases from V and 2 bases from J, the junction contained 3 bases not matched to a gene. The CDR3 sequence: CASSLAGSGRAYNEQFF. In nucleotides, the CDR3 is TGTGCCAGCAGCTTAGCGGGTAGCGGGAGGGCCTACAATGAGCAGTTCTTC.

The chain is built from TRBV11-2 and TRBJ2-5; 15 bases match TRBD2. Germline values: CDR1 SGHAT, CDR2 FQNNGV. CDR3 length: 16 residues. V was pared by 4 bases and J by 2 bases, with 2 bases of the junction left unmatched. CDR3 in amino acids: CASSWTSGRVQETQYF. CDR3 nucleotide sequence: TGTGCCAGCAGCTGGACTAGCGGGAGGGTTCAAGAGACCCAGTACTTC. Combining the CDR3 with reference TRBV11-2 and TRBJ2-5 gives the whole variable domain EAGVAQSPRYKIIEKRQSVAFWCNPISGHATLYWYQQILGQGPKLLIQFQNNGVVDDSQLPKDRFSAERLKGVDSTLKIQPAKLEDSAVYLCASSWTSGRVQETQYFGPGTRLLVL.